What follows are 20 T cell receptor beta chains derived from one specimen sequenced in a study of cytomegalovirus exposure and HLA in healthy donors. PCR primers comprised 60 Vbeta and 13 Jbeta primers. TCRdb's copy holds only in-frame clones and misses some; the assay was immunoSEQ multiplex PCR. Here the sample spans about 190,000 clones, 84% being singletons. Sequenced sample: PBMCs. Every receptor here comes from a woman between 45 and 60 years old in good health and CMV-seropositive.

This clone was observed a single time. Other DNA sequences within the sample encode an identical CDR3. V is TRBV2 and J is TRBJ2-3; the D gene is possibly TRBD2 (5 bases). V lost 6 bases to trimming and J lost 3 bases, with 13 bases between them. CDR1 is SNHLY and CDR2 is FYNNEI in the germline V gene. The CDR3 runs to 14 residues. CDR3 amino acids: CASSLGRGTDTQYF. CDR3 in DNA: TGTGCCAGCAGCCTAGGGAGAGGAACAGATACGCAGTATTTT.

This clone was seen once. The chain is built from TRBV28 and TRBJ1-1; possible D gene TRBD1, 5 bases. This CDR3 comprises 14 residues. With 5 bases removed from V and 8 bases from J, the gap between germline ends came to 18 bases. CDR1 is MDHEN and CDR2 is SYDVKM in the germline V gene. CDR3 sequence (DNA): TGTGCCAGCAGTACTCCGGGGACTCTTGGCGAAGCTTTCTTT. This translates into CASSTPGTLGEAFF. The full variable domain, in which reference TRBV28 and TRBJ1-1 provide the parts outside the CDR3, is DVKVTQSSRYLVKRTGEKVFLECVQDMDHENMFWYRQDPGLGLRLIYFSYDVKMKEKGDIPEGYSVSREKKERFSLILESASTNQTSMYLCASSTPGTLGEAFFGQGTRLTVV.

The chain carries TRBV9 and TRBJ2-2; 11 bases line up with TRBD2. This CDR3 is built from 17 residues. Unmatched junction bases numbered 12, after V lost 5 bases and J lost 6 bases. Germline CDR1 SGDLS, CDR2 YYNGEE. CDR3 coding DNA: TGTGCCAGCAGAGAGAGGGGTAGCGGGGGGGATCCCGGGGAGCTGTTTTTT. Encoded protein: CASRERGSGGDPGELFF.

V gene TRBV7-9 combines with J gene TRBJ1-6, with D maybe TRBD1 (5 bases). The CDR3 has 11 residues. Germline assignment: CDR1 SEHNR and CDR2 FQNEAQ (reference sequence). In DNA form, the CDR3 reads TGTTCCCGTCGACAGAATTCACCCCTCCACTTT. Translated: CSRRQNSPLHF.

V and J are TRBV2 and TRBJ1-6, with TRBD1 as a possible D gene (6 bases). The CDR3 contains 13 residues. Trimming pared 10 bases from V and 9 bases from J, leaving 16 bases between. Germline V lookup: CDR1 SNHLY, CDR2 FYNNEI. Here the CDR3 reads CAIRTRGFSPLHF. CDR3 in DNA: TGTGCCATTAGGACCAGGGGTTTTTCACCCCTCCACTTT.

This chain links TRBV11-2 with TRBJ1-2; D is unclear. The CDR3 is made up of 12 amino acids. Trimming took off 0 bases at V and 5 bases at J, with 4 bases between the two ends. Germline V gives CDR1 SGHAT, CDR2 FQNNGV. As DNA, the CDR3 is TGTGCCAGCAGCTTAGATCGTTATGGCTACACCTTC. It is translated as CASSLDRYGYTF. Using reference TRBV11-2 and TRBJ1-2 for the parts outside the CDR3, the full variable domain is EAGVAQSPRYKIIEKRQSVAFWCNPISGHATLYWYQQILGQGPKLLIQFQNNGVVDDSQLPKDRFSAERLKGVDSTLKIQPAKLEDSAVYLCASSLDRYGYTFGSGTRLTVV.

In this sample, this clone turned up once. The chain couples TRBV5-6 to TRBJ2-2; 8 nucleotides line up with TRBD2. Germline CDR1 reads SGHDT; CDR2 reads YYEEEE. This CDR3 contains 19 residues. Losses at the gene ends were 1 base for V and 2 bases for J; bases not matched to a gene: 13. The DNA for the CDR3 is TGTGCCAGCAGCTTGTTCTTAGTAGCGGGGTTTATAAACACCGGGGAGCTGTTTTTT. The encoded protein is CASSLFLVAGFINTGELFF.

V is TRBV9 and J is TRBJ2-3; the D is unclear. Trimming took 0 bases from V and 1 from J, leaving 9 bases between them. CDR1 is SGDLS and CDR2 is YYNGEE in the germline V gene. This CDR3 has 15 residues. The DNA of the CDR3 is TGTGCCAGCAGCGTAGAACCGGTACGCACAGATACGCAGTATTTT. This codes for CASSVEPVRTDTQYF. The full variable domain, with the rest looked up from reference TRBV9 and TRBJ2-3, is DSGVTQTPKHLITATGQRVTLRCSPRSGDLSVYWYQQSLDQGLQFLIQYYNGEERAKGNILERFSAQQFPDLHSELNLSSLELGDSALYFCASSVEPVRTDTQYFGPGTRLTVL.

The chain combines TRBV4-3 with TRBJ2-7, with D possibly matching TRBD1 (5 bases). CDR3 length equals 16 residues. Trimming removed 0 bases from V and 3 bases from J, with 15 bases in between. CDR1 is LGHNA and CDR2 is YSLEER in the germline V gene. In nucleotides, the CDR3 is TGCGCCAGCAGCCAAGATCCTACGGCAGGGTTCTACGAGCAGTACTTC. Encoded protein: CASSQDPTAGFYEQYF.

V gene TRBV10-2 combines with J gene TRBJ2-3, with TRBD2 identical over 9 bases. Per germline, CDR1 WSHSY and CDR2 SAAADI. V lost 4 bases and J lost 3; bases outside the gene matches: 5. The CDR3 length is 15 residues. CDR3 in DNA: TGCGCCAGCAGTGGACTAGCGGAGGGGACAGATACGCAGTATTTT. Its protein is CASSGLAEGTDTQYF.

This chain joins TRBV7-2 and TRBJ2-5, with TRBD1 identical over 8 bases. The length of the CDR3 is 15 residues. V dropped 3 bases and J dropped 4; count of bases not matched to a gene: 7. Germline V gene data show CDR1 as SGHTA and CDR2 as FQGNSA. The chain's CDR3 is CASSFPPGGAETQYF. The CDR3 region has the DNA TGTGCCAGCAGCTTCCCCCCAGGGGGCGCAGAGACCCAGTACTTC.

Notes on this clone: The sample carries other DNA sequences with the same CDR3. The chain couples TRBV11-2 to TRBJ1-1; a weak D match, TRBD1 (5 bases). V lost 0 bases and J 11 bases, leaving 19 bases between the germline ends. The CDR3 contains 15 residues. CDR1 is SGHAT and CDR2 is FQNNGV in the germline V gene. Here the CDR3 reads CASSLETGGMLKAFF. The CDR3 DNA is TGTGCCAGCAGCTTAGAAACCGGGGGGATGTTAAAGGCTTTCTTT.

The V call is TRBV5-6, the J call TRBJ2-7; a weak D match, TRBD1 (5 bases). With 3 bases removed from V and 4 bases from J, the gap between germline ends came to 5 bases. This CDR3 region has 11 residues. The germline gives CDR1 SGHDT, CDR2 YYEEEE. CDR3 amino acids: CASSSGYEQYF. The CDR3 bases are TGTGCCAGCAGCTCAGGGTACGAGCAGTACTTC.

The chain is built from TRBV7-2 and TRBJ2-5, with TRBD2 matching over 12 bases. Losses at the gene ends were 4 bases for V and 1 base for J; bases not matched to a gene: 4. Germline CDR1 is SGHTA and CDR2 is FQGNSA. The CDR3 has 16 residues. The CDR3: CASSSGLAGRQETQYF. The CDR3 DNA is TGTGCCAGCAGCTCGGGACTAGCGGGCCGCCAAGAGACCCAGTACTTC.

This sequence joins TRBV4-1 and TRBJ2-5; 9 bases match TRBD2. The CDR3 extends over 16 amino acids. After removal of 0 bases from V and 5 bases from J, the junction contained 7 bases not matched to a gene. CDR1 MGHRA and CDR2 YSYEKL come from the germline V gene. Written as DNA, the CDR3 is TGCGCCAGCAGCCAAGACTTTGCGGGGGGGACGGAGACCCAGTACTTC. Translation gives CASSQDFAGGTETQYF.

The CDR3 DNA reads TGTGCCAGCACGCACCCCGGGGGGGGGAGGGAGCATGGCTACACCTTC. This encodes CASTHPGGGREHGYTF. The J gene is TRBJ1-2, the V gene TRBV21-1. TRBV21-1 is tagged as a pseudogene. The CDR3 runs 16 residues.

V usage is TRBV7-8 and J usage is TRBJ1-2; TRBD1 matches at 10 bases. The V gene end was trimmed by 1 base and the J gene end by 8 bases; junction bases not matched to a gene: 1. There are 13 residues in the CDR3. Germline loops: CDR1 SGHVS, CDR2 FQNEAQ. CDR3 nucleotide sequence: TGTGCCAGCAGCTTAGAGACAGGGGGCGGCTACACCTTC. The encoded protein is CASSLETGGGYTF.

The rearrangement joins TRBV19 to TRBJ2-2; 9 bases map to TRBD1. The germline V gene encodes CDR1 LNHDA and CDR2 SQIVND (reference sequence). This CDR3 spans 14 amino acids. V lost 4 bases to trimming and J lost 6 bases; unmatched junction nucleotides: 3. CDR3 amino acids: CASSTQGAAGELFF. CDR3 nucleotides: TGTGCCAGTAGTACACAGGGGGCTGCCGGGGAGCTGTTTTTT.

This clone appeared a single time. The genes are TRBV15 and TRBJ2-1, with D maybe TRBD1 (5 bases). Germline-derived CDR1 and CDR2 are LNHNV and YYDKDF (reference sequence). Trimming took 0 bases from V and 5 from J, leaving 8 bases between them. This CDR3 contains 14 residues. CDR3 residues: CATSRDLTDNEQFF. CDR3 nucleotide sequence: TGTGCCACCAGCAGAGATCTGACAGACAATGAGCAGTTCTTC.

V is TRBV5-1 and J is TRBJ2-5, with D perhaps matching TRBD1 (5 bases). The CDR3 loop spans 16 amino acids. Trimming stripped 4 bases from V and 2 bases from J, with 18 bases between. Germline CDR1 reads SGHRS; CDR2 reads YFSETQ. The CDR3 coding sequence is TGCGCCAGCAGCCCCCAGGGCACAACGGGTCAAGAGACCCAGTACTTC. It codes for CASSPQGTTGQETQYF.